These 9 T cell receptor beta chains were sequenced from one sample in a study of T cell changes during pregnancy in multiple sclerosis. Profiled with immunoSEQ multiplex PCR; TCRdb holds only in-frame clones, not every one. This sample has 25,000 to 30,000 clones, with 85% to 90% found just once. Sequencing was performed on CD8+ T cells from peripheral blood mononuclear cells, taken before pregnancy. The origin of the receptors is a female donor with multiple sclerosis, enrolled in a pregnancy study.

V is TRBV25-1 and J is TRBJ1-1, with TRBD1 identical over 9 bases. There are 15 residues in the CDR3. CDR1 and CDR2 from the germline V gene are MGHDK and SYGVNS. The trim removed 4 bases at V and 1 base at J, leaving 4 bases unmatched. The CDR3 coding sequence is TGTGCCAGCAGTGCCTACAGGGGGCGGAACACTGAAGCTTTCTTT. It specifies CASSAYRGRNTEAFF. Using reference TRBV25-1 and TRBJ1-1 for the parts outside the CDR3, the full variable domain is EADIYQTPRYLVIGTGKKITLECSQTMGHDKMYWYQQDPGMELHLIHYSYGVNSTEKGDLSSESTVSRIRTEHFPLTLESARPSHTSQYLCASSAYRGRNTEAFFGQGTRLTVV.

Here the CDR3 reads CASSPGQGPYEQYF. The CDR3 region has the DNA TGTGCCAGCAGTCCAGGACAGGGTCCCTACGAGCAGTACTTC. This sequence joins TRBV25-1 and TRBJ2-7, with TRBD1 identical over 8 bases. V shed 5 bases and J 2 bases; nucleotides not matched to a gene: 5. This CDR3 is built from 14 residues. Germline V CDR1 and CDR2: MGHDK, SYGVNS.

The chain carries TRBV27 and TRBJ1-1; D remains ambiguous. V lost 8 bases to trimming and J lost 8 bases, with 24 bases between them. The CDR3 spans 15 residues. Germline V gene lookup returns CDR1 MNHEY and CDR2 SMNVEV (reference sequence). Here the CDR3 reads CASRSISDLYREAFF. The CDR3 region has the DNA TGTGCCAGCCGGAGTATCAGTGATCTATATCGGGAAGCTTTCTTT.

The CDR3 spells CASSLAGTGALRYGYTF. Written as DNA, the CDR3 is TGTGCCAGCAGCTTGGCCGGGACAGGAGCCCTCCGCTATGGCTACACCTTC. This chain connects TRBV7-9 to TRBJ1-2; the match to TRBD1 covers 8 bases. The ends lost 3 bases at V and 4 bases at J; junction bases unmatched: 13. The CDR3 covers 17 residues. Germline values: CDR1 SEHNR, CDR2 FQNEAQ (reference sequence). The full variable domain, with the rest looked up from reference TRBV7-9 and TRBJ1-2, is DTGVSQNPRHKITKRGQNVTFRCDPISEHNRLYWYRQTLGQGPEFLTYFQNEAQLEKSRLLSDRFSAERPKGSFSTLEIQRTEQGDSAMYLCASSLAGTGALRYGYTFGSGTRLTVV.

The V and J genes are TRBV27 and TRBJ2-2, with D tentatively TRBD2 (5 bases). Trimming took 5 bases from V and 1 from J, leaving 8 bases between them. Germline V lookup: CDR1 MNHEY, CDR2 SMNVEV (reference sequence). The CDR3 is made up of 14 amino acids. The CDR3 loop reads CASSGTRNTGELFF. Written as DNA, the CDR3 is TGTGCCAGCAGTGGAACTAGGAACACCGGGGAGCTGTTTTTT.

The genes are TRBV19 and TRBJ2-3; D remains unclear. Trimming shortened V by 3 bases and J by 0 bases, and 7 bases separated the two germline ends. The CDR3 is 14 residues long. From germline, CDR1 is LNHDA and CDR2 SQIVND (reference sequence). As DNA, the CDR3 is TGTGCCAGTAGTATTCTGGAGAGCACAGATACGCAGTATTTT. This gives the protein CASSILESTDTQYF.

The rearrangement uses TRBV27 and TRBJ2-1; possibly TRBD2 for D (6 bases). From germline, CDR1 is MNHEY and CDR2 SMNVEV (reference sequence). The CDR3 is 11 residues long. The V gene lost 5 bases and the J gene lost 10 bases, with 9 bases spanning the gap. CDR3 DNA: TGTGCCAGCAGTCCGGGGGAGGAGCAGTTCTTC. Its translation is CASSPGEEQFF.

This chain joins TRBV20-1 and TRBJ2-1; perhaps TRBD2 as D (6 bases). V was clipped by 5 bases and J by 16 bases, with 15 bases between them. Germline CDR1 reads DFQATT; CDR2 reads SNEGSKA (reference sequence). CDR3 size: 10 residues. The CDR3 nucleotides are TGCAGTGCTCGGAGGGATTTGGGATTCTTC. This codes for CSARRDLGFF.

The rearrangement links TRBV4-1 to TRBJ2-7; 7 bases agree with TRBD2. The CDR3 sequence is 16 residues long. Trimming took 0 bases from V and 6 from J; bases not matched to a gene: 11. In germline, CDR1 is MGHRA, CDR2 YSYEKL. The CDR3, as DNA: TGCGCCAGCAGCCAAGATACCGGGACTACTCGGCTCGAGCAGTACTTC. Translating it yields CASSQDTGTTRLEQYF.